The 20 T cell receptor beta chains below come from one sample, sequenced in a study of blood T cells in healthy people across ages. Together with a sample-barcoded 5' primer, a J-beta primer mix was included in a second PCR lasting about 6 to 11 cycles. MiXCR, applied by TCRdb to the 5' RACE reads, yields one record per CDR3 protein. Of 600,000 to 850,000 distinct CDR3 sequences in the sample, roughly 41% were seen once. Sequenced input: blood. The source is a woman aged 55-69 years in good health.

The chain recombines TRBV4-2 with TRBJ2-7, with 10 nucleotides matching TRBD2. The germline CDR1 and CDR2 sequences are LGHNA and YNFKEQ. This CDR3 spans 16 amino acids. V was clipped by 4 bases and J by 7 bases; unmatched bases: 13. CDR3 DNA: TGTGCCAGCAGCCGACGGGGACTAGCGAGCGAGAATGAGCAGTACTTC. Translating it yields CASSRRGLASENEQYF.

J is TRBJ2-4 and V is TRBV5-5; D is ambiguous. The J call is in doubt because the DNA end fits TRBJ2-7 better. The germline V gene encodes CDR1 SGHKS and CDR2 YYEKEE (reference sequence). The CDR3 consists of 15 residues. The CDR3 is CASSLGILLTYEQYF. The CDR3 nucleotides read TGTGCCAGCAGCTTGGGTATCCTCTTGACCTACGAGCAGTACTTC.

This sequence joins TRBV5-1 and TRBJ2-2; unclear D gene. The V end lost 4 bases, the J end lost 5 bases, and 15 bases lay between the germline ends. There are 15 residues in the CDR3. The germline gives CDR1 SGHRS, CDR2 YFSETQ. The CDR3 loop is CASSPAWAATGELFF. The CDR3, as DNA: TGCGCCAGCAGCCCGGCGTGGGCGGCTACCGGGGAGCTGTTTTTT.

DNA for the CDR3: TGTGCCAGCAGCTTAGCCGCTCAGGGGGGACAAGAGACCCAGTACTTC. Its translation is CASSLAAQGGQETQYF. The chain has TRBV7-2 and TRBJ2-5; tentative D call: TRBD1 (7 bases). V dropped 0 bases and J dropped 2 bases, with 13 bases sitting between them. Germline CDR1 and CDR2: SGHTA and FQGNSA. This CDR3 comprises 16 residues. Complete variable domain (other parts from reference TRBV7-2 and TRBJ2-5): GAGVSQSPSNKVTEKGKDVELRCDPISGHTALYWYRQSLGQGLEFLIYFQGNSAPDKSGLPSDRFSAERTGGSVSTLTIQRTQQEDSAVYLCASSLAAQGGQETQYFGPGTRLLVL.

This chain joins TRBV18 and TRBJ2-1; D call uncertain. The CDR3 loop spans 13 amino acids. Trimming took 5 bases from V and 6 from J, leaving 11 bases between them. CDR1 is KGHSH, CDR2 LQKENI, per germline. Here the CDR3 DNA reads TGTGCCAGCTCAAAAGGTTTCGCCAATGAGCAGTTCTTC. Translation gives CASSKGFANEQFF.

This clonotype was seen more than once but under ten times. V is TRBV5-1 and J is TRBJ2-5, with D maybe TRBD1 (6 bases). CDR3 length: 18 residues. From germline, CDR1 is SGHRS and CDR2 YFSETQ. Between the trimmed V and J ends, which lost 0 bases and 5 bases, there was a span of 23 bases. The CDR3 protein is CASSLVFFGGRPGETQYF. In nucleotides, the CDR3 is TGCGCCAGCAGCTTGGTTTTCTTTGGGGGCCGCCCGGGGGAGACCCAGTACTTC. The full variable domain, rest sourced from reference TRBV5-1 and TRBJ2-5, is KAGVTQTPRYLIKTRGQQVTLSCSPISGHRSVSWYQQTPGQGLQFLFEYFSETQRNKGNFPGRFSGRQFSNSRSEMNVSTLELGDSALYLCASSLVFFGGRPGETQYFGPGTRLLVL.

This clonotype was observed at least ten times. This chain uses TRBV11-2 with TRBJ2-5; 10 bases match TRBD1. Germline V gene sequence: CDR1 SGHAT, CDR2 FQNNGV. J gave up 3 bases and V 5 bases, and 6 bases lay outside the gene matches. The CDR3 has 15 amino acids. CDR3 DNA sequence: TGTGCCAGCAGCCTCCCCGGGACAGGGGAAGAGACCCAGTACTTC. It translates to CASSLPGTGEETQYF.

V gene TRBV9 combines with J gene TRBJ2-5; 7 nucleotides match TRBD1. Germline assignment: CDR1 SGDLS and CDR2 YYNGEE. Germline trimming cut 3 bases from V and 2 bases from J; bases unmatched to any gene: 13. The CDR3 length is 17 residues. Here the CDR3 reads CASSAGSLETGQETQYF. The CDR3 DNA follows: TGTGCCAGCAGCGCTGGATCATTAGAGACAGGGCAAGAGACCCAGTACTTC. The full variable domain, in which reference TRBV9 and TRBJ2-5 provide the parts outside the CDR3, is DSGVTQTPKHLITATGQRVTLRCSPRSGDLSVYWYQQSLDQGLQFLIQYYNGEERAKGNILERFSAQQFPDLHSELNLSSLELGDSALYFCASSAGSLETGQETQYFGPGTRLLVL.

Concerning this clonotype: Since no conserved phenylalanine or tryptophan closes the CDR3, a read error is the likely cause. The chain links TRBV7-3 to TRBJ2-1, with 8 nucleotides matching TRBD1. With 5 bases clipped from V and 7 bases from J, the junction kept 10 bases outside the gene matches. The germline gives CDR1 SGHTA, CDR2 FQGTGA. The CDR3 contains 15 residues. The CDR3 sequence: CASSPRTGRGNEQFS. The CDR3 DNA is TGTGCCAGCAGCCCGAGGACAGGGCGGGGAAATGAGCAGTTCTCC.

This clonotype was observed many times. The chain carries TRBV5-1 and TRBJ2-7; 8 nucleotides agree with TRBD2. V gave up 1 base and J gave up 3 bases; unmatched junction bases: 12. The CDR3 runs to 17 residues. Per the germline V gene, CDR1 is SGHRS and CDR2 is YFSETQ. CDR3 nucleotide sequence: TGCGCCAGCAGCTTGAACCTTCGAAGCGGGGGCCACTACGAGCAGTACTTC. Protein sequence: CASSLNLRSGGHYEQYF.

This clonotype was seen a handful of times. The chain combines TRBV6-6 with TRBJ2-3; no clear D gene. Looked up from germline, CDR1 is MNHNY and CDR2 is SVGAGI (reference sequence). CDR3 length equals 14 residues. Trimming removed 4 bases from V and 2 bases from J, with 10 bases in between. The CDR3 here is CASSWVVLTDTQYF. The CDR3 coding sequence is TGTGCCAGCAGTTGGGTCGTTCTCACAGATACGCAGTATTTT.

This clonotype has just a few counts. The chain links TRBV7-2 to TRBJ1-1; D perhaps matches TRBD1 (6 bases). V shed 4 bases and J shed 5 bases, with 23 bases lying between them. Germline loops: CDR1 SGHTA, CDR2 FQGNSA. This CDR3 spans 17 amino acids. The CDR3 DNA reads TGTGCCAGCAGCTCATCCTTATACACAGGGCCTGGGACTGAAGCTTTCTTT. This encodes CASSSSLYTGPGTEAFF.

Ten or more counts support this clonotype. The DNA of the CDR3 is TGTGCCAGCAGTGGGCCCGCTCCTCAAGAGACCCAGTACTTC. Its protein product is CASSGPAPQETQYF. The J gene is TRBJ2-5, the V gene TRBV28; D is undetermined. The V end was cut by 5 bases, the J end by 2 bases, with 12 bases between. Germline-derived CDR1 and CDR2 are MDHEN and SYDVKM. CDR3 length: 14 residues.

The chain combines TRBV3-1 with TRBJ2-5; TRBD1 aligns across 7 bases. The CDR3 sequence is 13 residues long. Trimming removed 3 bases from V and 3 bases from J; junction bases left unmatched: 1. Per the germline V gene, CDR1 is LGHDT and CDR2 is YNNKEL (reference sequence). The CDR3 reads CASSQQGEETQYF. Here the CDR3 DNA reads TGTGCCAGCAGCCAGCAGGGGGAAGAGACCCAGTACTTC.

This chain joins TRBV20-1 and TRBJ1-6, with unresolved D. The length of the CDR3 is 16 residues. Between the trimmed V and J ends, which lost 3 bases and 0 bases, there was a span of 12 bases. CDR1 DFQATT and CDR2 SNEGSKA come from the germline V gene (reference sequence). The CDR3 DNA sequence: TGCAGTGCTAGGCGCGTTGGTAGCTCCTATAATTCACCCCTCCACTTT. It codes for CSARRVGSSYNSPLHF.

CDR3 bases: TGTGCCAGCAGGAGGGCCCTCCACCCGAACATGTACCAAGAGACCCAGTACTTC. It specifies CASRRALHPNMYQETQYF. The chain uses TRBV6-1 and TRBJ2-5, with D possibly TRBD2 on 5 matching bases. This CDR3 is 18 amino acids long. The germline V gene encodes CDR1 MNHNS and CDR2 SASEGT. V was shortened by 6 bases and J by 0 bases, with 23 bases between the two germline ends.

The V call is TRBV20-1, the J call TRBJ2-7; TRBD1 is a possible D gene (5 bases). The ends were cut back, 2 bases at V and 3 bases at J, with 8 bases in the middle. Germline V gene sequence: CDR1 DFQATT, CDR2 SNEGSKA (reference sequence). This CDR3 contains 12 residues. The CDR3: CSARPTDYEQYF. CDR3 DNA sequence: TGCAGTGCTAGACCGACAGACTACGAGCAGTACTTC.

The chain links TRBV2 to TRBJ2-2; D gene ambiguous. The CDR3 length is 14 residues. V lost 7 bases to trimming and J lost 1 base, with 10 bases between them. The germline V gene encodes CDR1 SNHLY and CDR2 FYNNEI. The CDR3, as DNA: TGTGCCAGCACCCTACAGATGAACACCGGGGAGCTGTTTTTT. It codes for CASTLQMNTGELFF.

This chain connects TRBV28 to TRBJ1-2, with 10 bases lining up with TRBD1. There are 16 residues in the CDR3. Trimming cost V 3 bases and J 3 bases; bases outside gene matches: 7. Germline CDR1 reads MDHEN; CDR2 reads SYDVKM. The CDR3 bases are TGTGCCAGCAGTTTCCTTCCTGGGACAGGGGACTATGGCTACACCTTC. The encoded protein is CASSFLPGTGDYGYTF.

This clonotype was seen a few times. Here the CDR3 DNA reads TGTGCCAGCAGCCAAGTCGGAGCAGATACGCAGTATTTT. Translated, it gives CASSQVGADTQYF. J is TRBJ2-3 and V is TRBV14; D gene ambiguous. CDR1 is SGHDN and CDR2 is FVKESK in the germline V gene. This CDR3 comprises 13 residues. Trimming pared 1 base from V and 4 bases from J, leaving 6 bases between.